This entry is about one T cell receptor (beta chain). Its matching antigen is unknown. The CDR3 is 18 amino acids. Per germline, CDR1 SEHNR and CDR2 FQNEAQ (reference sequence). Unmatched junction bases numbered 9, after V lost 1 base and J lost 0 bases. PCR employed 60 Vbeta and 13 Jbeta primers. Method: immunoSEQ multiplex PCR; TCRdb's copy keeps in-frame clones and lacks some. The sample lists tens of thousands of clones, around three quarters occurring once. The data stem from a study of cytomegalovirus exposure and HLA in healthy donors. On the study more broadly: Around 80 million unique TCRs from HLA-typed donors were held in an early data release. Study results and limitations: Versus the roughly 700-donor mean, an Asian-associated ancestry cluster reportedly showed fewer N-insertions in a later analysis. Later analysis revealed greater clonal expansion in HLA-associated TCR beta chains than in equally common others.

Material for sequencing was PBMCs. This receptor was obtained from a man younger than 45 in good health and CMV-seronegative. The chain recombines TRBV7-9 with TRBJ2-1; 7 nucleotides align to TRBD2. The CDR3 spells CASSLGDGGKSSYNEQFF. The CDR3 nucleotides are TGTGCCAGCAGCTTAGGGGACGGGGGGAAAAGCTCCTACAATGAGCAGTTCTTC.